This paragraph covers one TCR beta chain sequence. What it binds is not known. CDR1 is SGHRS and CDR2 is YFSETQ in the germline V gene. This CDR3 spans 14 amino acids. V shed 5 bases, J shed 6 bases, and the junction held 3 bases outside the gene matches. The sample originates from a study of cytomegalovirus exposure and HLA in healthy donors. Study background: It was reported in a later analysis that the 100 to 150 validation repertoires used the same platform as the 666 first-cohort repertoires. Overall study findings and caveats: In vitro testing confirmed a few CMV-associated chains as specific for CMV antigens. Cytomegalovirus status, reportedly, was diagnosed with high specificity and sensitivity by the classifier.

Data came from immunoSEQ multiplex PCR; TCRdb stores just in-frame clones and leaves some out. The sample shows 150,000 to 200,000 clones, 80% to 85% of them seen only once. The source material was PBMCs. This TCR was sampled from a woman aged 18-35 years in good health and CMV-seropositive. This chain links TRBV5-1 with TRBJ2-1, with TRBD2 identical over 12 bases. As DNA, the CDR3 is TGCGCCAGCAGACTAGCGGGGGGCCCCAATGAGCAGTTCTTC. Translating gives CASRLAGGPNEQFF.